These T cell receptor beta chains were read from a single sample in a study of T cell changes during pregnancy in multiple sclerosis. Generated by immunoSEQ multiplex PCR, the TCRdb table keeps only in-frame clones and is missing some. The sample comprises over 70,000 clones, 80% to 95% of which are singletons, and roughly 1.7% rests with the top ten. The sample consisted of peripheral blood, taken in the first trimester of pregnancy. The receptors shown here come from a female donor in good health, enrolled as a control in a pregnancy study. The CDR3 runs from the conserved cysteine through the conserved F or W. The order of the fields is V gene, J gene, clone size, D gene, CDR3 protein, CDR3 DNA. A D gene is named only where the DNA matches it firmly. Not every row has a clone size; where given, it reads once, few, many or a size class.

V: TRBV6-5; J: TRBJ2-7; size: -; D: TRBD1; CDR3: CASSYLPGGEQYF; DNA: TGTGCCAGCAGTTACTTACCAGGGGGCGAGCAGTACTTC
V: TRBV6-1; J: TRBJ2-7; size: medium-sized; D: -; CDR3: CASSGNVGSSYEQYF; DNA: TGTGCCAGCAGCGGAAATGTTGGGAGCTCCTACGAGCAGTACTTC
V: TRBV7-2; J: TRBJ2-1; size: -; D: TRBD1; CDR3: CASSSRRDRGNEQFF; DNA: TGTGCCAGCAGCTCCCGGCGGGACAGGGGGAATGAGCAGTTCTTC
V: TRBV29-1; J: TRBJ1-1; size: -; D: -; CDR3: CSVQGLMNTEAFF; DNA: TGCAGCGTACAGGGCCTTATGAACACTGAAGCTTTCTTT
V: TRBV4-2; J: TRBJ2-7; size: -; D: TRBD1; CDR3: CASSPSGQGGYEQYF; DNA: TGTGCCAGCAGCCCGTCGGGACAGGGAGGTTACGAGCAGTACTTC
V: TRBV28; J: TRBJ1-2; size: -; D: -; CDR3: CASSSPTAGYGYTF; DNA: TGTGCCAGCAGTTCACCGACAGCTGGCTATGGCTACACCTTC
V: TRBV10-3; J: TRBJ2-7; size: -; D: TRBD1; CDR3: CAISGDRATNEQYF; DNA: TGTGCCATCAGTGGGGACAGGGCGACCAACGAGCAGTACTTC
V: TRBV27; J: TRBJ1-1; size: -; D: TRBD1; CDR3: CASSLSTGRAFF; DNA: TGTGCCAGCAGTTTATCGACAGGGCGGGCTTTCTTT
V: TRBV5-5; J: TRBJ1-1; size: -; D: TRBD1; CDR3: CASRQGQERAEAFF; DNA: TGTGCCAGCAGACAGGGACAGGAAAGGGCTGAAGCTTTCTTT
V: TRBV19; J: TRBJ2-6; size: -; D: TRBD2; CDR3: CASSPSGSGANVLTF; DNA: TGTGCCAGTAGTCCAAGCGGGAGTGGGGCCAACGTCCTGACTTTC
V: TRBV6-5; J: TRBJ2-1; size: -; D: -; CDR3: CASSYGGAPYNEQFF; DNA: TGTGCCAGCAGTTACGGGGGCGCTCCCTACAATGAGCAGTTCTTC